This entry lists 6 T cell receptor beta chains sequenced from one sample in a study of T cell responses to AZD1222 COVID-19 vaccine. The repertoire was sequenced with immunoSEQ multiplex PCR; TCRdb's copy has only in-frame clones and lacks some. The data hold around 120,000 clones, with 90% observed a single time. Source: peripheral blood, taken on day 0 of AZD1222 vaccination. These receptors all stem from an adult in good health.

The chain recombines TRBV4-1 with TRBJ1-2; D remains ambiguous. The CDR3 consists of 16 residues. In germline, CDR1 is MGHRA, CDR2 YSYEKL. Between the trimmed V and J ends, which lost 0 bases and 0 bases, there was a span of 11 bases. The CDR3 DNA reads TGCGCCAGCAGCCAAGATAAGACGACTGCTAACTATGGCTACACCTTC. This gives the protein CASSQDKTTANYGYTF.

The chain is built from TRBV20-1 and TRBJ2-1, with a possible D match to TRBD2 (6 bases). This CDR3 spans 13 amino acids. The germline gives CDR1 DFQATT, CDR2 SNEGSKA (reference sequence). The V gene lost 3 bases and the J gene lost 6 bases, with 12 bases spanning the gap. The CDR3 sequence is CSASLAIGNEQFF. The CDR3 DNA reads TGCAGTGCTAGTCTAGCGATTGGCAATGAGCAGTTCTTC.

The gene calls are TRBV5-1 and TRBJ1-2; TRBD1 matches at 8 bases. Per the germline V gene, CDR1 is SGHRS and CDR2 is YFSETQ. The trim removed 0 bases at V and 6 bases at J, leaving 7 bases unmatched. The CDR3 is made up of 15 amino acids. CDR3 bases: TGCGCCAGCAGCTTGGCCGGACAGGGTATCGATGGCTACACCTTC. This translates into CASSLAGQGIDGYTF.

This clone was seen a few times. The chain combines TRBV6-1 with TRBJ2-6; D may be TRBD1 (5 bases). This CDR3 comprises 15 residues. The germline CDR1 and CDR2 sequences are MNHNS and SASEGT. Trimming removed 3 bases at V and 1 base at J, with 7 bases between. The CDR3 loop reads CASSEGQSGANVLTF. The CDR3 DNA reads TGTGCCAGCAGTGAGGGGCAGTCTGGGGCCAACGTCCTGACTTTC.

V usage is TRBV6-6 and J usage is TRBJ1-3; D not certain. This CDR3 has 15 residues. Germline values: CDR1 MNHNY, CDR2 SVGAGI (reference sequence). The ends were cut back, 7 bases at V and 0 bases at J, with 13 bases in the middle. In DNA form, the CDR3 reads TGTGCCAGCATAACGGGGTTTTACTCTGGAAACACCATATATTTT. This sequence encodes CASITGFYSGNTIYF.

The rearrangement uses TRBV7-2 and TRBJ2-3; TRBD1 aligns across 7 bases. CDR1 is SGHTA and CDR2 is FQGNSA in the germline V gene. With 3 bases clipped from V and 3 bases from J, the junction kept 9 bases outside the gene matches. CDR3 length: 16 amino acids. CDR3 residues: CASSLTGQRGTDTQYF. CDR3 DNA: TGTGCCAGCAGCTTGACGGGACAGCGAGGTACAGATACGCAGTATTTT.